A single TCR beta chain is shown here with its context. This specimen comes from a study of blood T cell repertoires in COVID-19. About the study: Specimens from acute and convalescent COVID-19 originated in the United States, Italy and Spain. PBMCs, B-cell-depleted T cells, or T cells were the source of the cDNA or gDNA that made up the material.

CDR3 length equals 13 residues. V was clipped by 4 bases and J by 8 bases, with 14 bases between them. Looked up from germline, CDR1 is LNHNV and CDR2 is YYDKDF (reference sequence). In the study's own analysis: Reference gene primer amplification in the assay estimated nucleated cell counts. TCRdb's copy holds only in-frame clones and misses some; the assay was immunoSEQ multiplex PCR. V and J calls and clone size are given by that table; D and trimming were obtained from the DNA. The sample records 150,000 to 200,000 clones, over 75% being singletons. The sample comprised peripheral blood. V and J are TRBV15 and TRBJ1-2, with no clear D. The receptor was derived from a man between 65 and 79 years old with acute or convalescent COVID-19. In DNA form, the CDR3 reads TGTGCCACCAGCAAGAATTCGTACTGGGGCTACACCTTC. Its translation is CATSKNSYWGYTF.